This record covers a single T cell receptor (beta chain). This receptor's antigen is unknown. It may be a read error: a sequence one base away is much more abundant. The sample belongs to a study of shared clonotypes between healthy human individuals (TCRdb year 2020). A note on the overall study: A couple of women and three men aged 18 to 49 years were included in the cohort. To estimate repertoire size and how much clonotypes are shared between individuals, the study performed deep sequencing of blood TCR repertoires from 4 to 6 healthy adults. Different laboratories and diverse techniques were used to prepare libraries and sequence TCR repertoires, to increase sequencing depth and limit assay-specific biases. Between about 0.8 and 9.5 billion PBMCs per donor were obtained by leukapheresis.

The CDR3 holds 15 amino acids from the cysteine to the phenylalanine. The kept DNA is CDR3 alone, 45 bases in frame from the first base. The germline V gene sets CDR1 to SGHTA and CDR2 to FQGTGA. The donors were healthy, HIV-negative adults who had no recently reported acute infections or vaccinations. All donors were Caucasian adults living in Nashville, Tennessee, USA. For unsorted samples, some 87 million PBMCs were counted, and genomic DNA was extracted using the QIAamp DNA Blood Mini kit. Blood was obtained by leukapheresis, after which PBMCs were separated by Ficoll-Histopaque density gradient centrifugation and cryopreserved in liquid nitrogen vapor phase. Broader findings and caveats from the paper: The genetic and exposure-history diversity represented was limited by the small number of donors. Based on pairwise subsampling, the degree of clonotype sharing among donors was expected to be affected by sequencing depth. Sampling was limited to blood, and TCR repertoires in tissue likely differ from TCR repertoires in blood.

Using the deep immunoSEQ assay, TCR CDR3 regions were amplified from genomic DNA by multiplex PCR. Extracted genomic DNA from each cell subset was spread evenly across all wells of several immunoSEQ 96-well plates, with each plate serving as a replicate. For unsorted PBMC, approximately 0.3 ug genomic DNA, equal to around 30,000 T cell genomes, was loaded into each replicate PCR. Genomic DNA from unsorted PBMC was sequenced over ten immunoSEQ deep assay plates. The purified libraries were quantified using a Qubit 3.0 fluorometer, sized with a Bioanalyzer 2100, and then quantified again using the KAPA Library Quantification kit. Every immunoSEQ 96-well plate was sequenced on a dedicated single-read 150-cycle Illumina NextSeq 550 flow cell. The original pipeline was this. The immunoSEQ output contained only junctional sequences without quality scores, so filtering could not match that applied to full-length reads. Sequences were annotated with PyIR, a Python wrapper for IgBLAST v1.9, and V/J genes and CDR3 were assigned using IMGT germline references. Reads were removed for weak V/J assignments (E-value above 1e-6), missing CDR3, stop codons, out-of-frame junctions, or ambiguous translated residues. V3J clonotypes were defined as sequences sharing the same inferred V gene, J gene, and CDR3 amino acid sequence. The percentage overlap between two repertoires was calculated by dividing the number of shared unique clonotypes by the size of the smaller repertoire. Richness of each repertoire was evaluated using RTK rarefaction, the Chao1 estimator, and Recon v2.1 estimates of unobserved clonotypes. The clones in this table, taken by TCRdb from immuneACCESS, are in-frame only. Not every clone is retained; where verified, under half of the shortfall comes from an unresolved V gene, and the cause of the rest is unknown. The V and J calls and the clone size are those of that table, but D and trimming were determined from the DNA. The sample table holds about 460,000 clones, of which approximately 71% were seen once. 12% of the sample is in the top ten clones.

The sequenced material came from PBMCs. The sequence was collected from a woman between 40 and 50 years old in good health. Some clones in this sample may be carry-over from other donors' samples. Here the chain combines TRBV7-3 and TRBJ2-1, with the D gene call left open. The sequence in DNA is TGTGCCTGCAGCCCTACAGCGAGCTCCTACAATGAGCAGTTCTTC. The translation is CACSPTASSYNEQFF.